The 23 T cell receptor beta chains listed next were all sequenced from one sample in a study of spatial heterogeneity in lung cancer. The antigens for these receptors are not known. Regarding the study as a whole: Counts that tracked tumor mutation counts were those of expanded intratumoral alpha and beta TCRs.

The sample's time point: sample taken at primary tumor resection. TCRdb processed the 5' RACE reads anew with MiXCR; each CDR3 protein has one entry. This sample has about 1,500 distinct CDR3 sequences, with almost 9% found just once. The source material was lung tumor tissue, sampled at surgery. The source of these receptors is a male donor with early-stage non-small cell lung cancer.

This clonotype is termed medium-sized. The rearrangement links TRBV7-9 to TRBJ2-3, with a weak D call TRBD1 (5 bases). The V gene's germline CDR1 is SEHNR and CDR2 FQNEAQ (reference sequence). CDR3 length equals 12 residues. The V end was cut by 7 bases, the J end by 6 bases, with 11 bases between. Written as DNA, the CDR3 is TGTGCCAGCACCGTAGGGGTCGATACGCAGTATTTT. Protein: CASTVGVDTQYF. Full variable domain (outside the CDR3, taken from reference TRBV7-9 and TRBJ2-3): DTGVSQNPRHKITKRGQNVTFRCDPISEHNRLYWYRQTLGQGPEFLTYFQNEAQLEKSRLLSDRFSAERPKGSFSTLEIQRTEQGDSAMYLCASTVGVDTQYFGPGTRLTVL.

By share, this clonotype counts as medium-sized. The chain links TRBV6-6 to TRBJ2-7, with D perhaps matching TRBD1 (6 bases). The CDR3 covers 14 residues. Trimming took 6 bases from V and 2 from J, leaving 14 bases between them. CDR1 and CDR2 (germline): MNHNY, SVGAGI (reference sequence). In DNA, the CDR3 is TGTGCCAGCAGGCCGACAGGAGTGACCTACGAGCAGTACTTC. Its translation is CASRPTGVTYEQYF.

By sample share, this clonotype is hyperexpanded (1% or more). The chain links TRBV4-2 to TRBJ2-7; 7 positions match TRBD2. CDR1 is LGHNA, CDR2 YNFKEQ, per germline. There are 15 residues in the CDR3. V lost 8 bases to trimming and J lost 2 bases; unmatched junction nucleotides: 12. CDR3 in amino acids: CASGVYGGSAYEQYF. CDR3 DNA sequence: TGTGCCAGCGGGGTTTACGGCGGGAGTGCCTACGAGCAGTACTTC.

This clonotype qualifies as medium-sized. The gene calls are TRBV7-9 and TRBJ2-5; D is unclear. Deletions cut 5 bases from V and 1 base from J, with 17 bases between. CDR3 size: 16 residues. CDR1 is SEHNR and CDR2 is FQNEAQ in the germline V gene (reference sequence). CDR3 DNA sequence: TGTGCCAGCAGCCCTCGTGTGGCTGCGTCCCAAGAGACCCAGTACTTC. Its protein product is CASSPRVAASQETQYF.

By share, this clonotype counts as medium-sized (0.01 to 0.1%). V is TRBV23-1 and J is TRBJ2-6, with a weak D call TRBD1 (5 bases). TRBV23-1 is an open reading frame, and its role is uncertain. The CDR3 contains 12 residues. With 2 bases removed from V and 15 bases from J, the gap between germline ends came to 11 bases. Written as DNA, the CDR3 is TGCGCCAGCAGTCAAGGGGCGTCTGGCCTGACTTTC. Encoded protein: CASSQGASGLTF.

This clonotype is medium-sized within its sample. V usage is TRBV24-1 and J usage is TRBJ2-4, with D uncertain. Per the germline V gene, CDR1 is KGHDR and CDR2 is SFDVKD. V lost 4 bases and J 5 bases, leaving 11 bases between the germline ends. The CDR3 extends over 14 amino acids. This CDR3 reads CATSDTFGENIQYF. The CDR3, as DNA: TGTGCCACCAGTGACACTTTCGGAGAAAACATTCAGTACTTC.

This clonotype rates as medium-sized. The V and J genes are TRBV2 and TRBJ2-4; the match to TRBD2 covers 11 bases. The CDR3 has 16 residues. CDR1 and CDR2 from the germline V gene are SNHLY and FYNNEI. Germline trimming cut 1 base from V and 8 bases from J; bases unmatched to any gene: 7. As DNA, the CDR3 is TGTGCCAGCAGTGAAGATCGGGCTAGCGGGAGGTACATTCAGTACTTC. It yields the protein CASSEDRASGRYIQYF.

This clonotype is judged medium-sized. The chain combines TRBV29-1 with TRBJ2-2; D not certain. The CDR3 sequence is 12 residues long. Germline CDR1 SQVTM, CDR2 ANQGSEA. V dropped 5 bases and J dropped 0 bases, with 4 bases sitting between them. DNA for the CDR3: TGCAGCGTTCAGCCGAACACCGGGGAGCTGTTTTTT. Amino acids: CSVQPNTGELFF.

This clonotype is categorized as medium-sized. The chain carries TRBV19 and TRBJ2-3; 13 bases are shared with TRBD2. The ends lost 6 bases at V and 6 bases at J; junction bases unmatched: 30. Germline lookup yields CDR1 LNHDA and CDR2 SQIVND (reference sequence). The CDR3 loop spans 23 amino acids. The chain's CDR3 is CASRNPGLAGSLPTGLAPDTQYF. The CDR3 region has the DNA TGTGCCAGTAGGAATCCGGGACTAGCGGGATCGCTACCTACCGGACTTGCCCCGGATACGCAGTATTTT.

The chain employs TRBV5-1 and TRBJ2-5, with D possibly being TRBD1 (6 bases). This CDR3 spans 10 amino acids. The germline V gene encodes CDR1 SGHRS and CDR2 YFSETQ. Trimming shortened V by 5 bases and J by 8 bases, and 7 bases separated the two germline ends. In DNA form, the CDR3 reads TGCGCCAGCAGAGGGGGAACCCAGTACTTC. As protein: CASRGGTQYF.

By frequency in the sample, this clonotype is medium-sized. The V and J genes are TRBV27 and TRBJ2-1, with 9 nucleotides matching TRBD2. The germline V gene encodes CDR1 MNHEY and CDR2 SMNVEV (reference sequence). J was trimmed by 3 bases and V by 4 bases; bases with no gene match: 4. The CDR3 is 15 amino acids. The CDR3 protein is CASSSLAGSYNEQFF. The CDR3 DNA reads TGTGCCAGCAGTTCCCTAGCGGGGAGCTACAATGAGCAGTTCTTC.

This clonotype is medium-sized (0.01 to 0.1%) in the sample. The genes are TRBV28 and TRBJ2-3, with 15 positions matching TRBD2. In germline, CDR1 is MDHEN, CDR2 SYDVKM. The trim removed 4 bases at V and 5 bases at J, leaving 1 base unmatched. The CDR3 totals 15 residues. CDR3 sequence reads: CASSWGLAGGDTQYF. CDR3 sequence (DNA): TGTGCCAGCAGTTGGGGACTAGCGGGAGGAGATACGCAGTATTTT.

By share, this clonotype ranks as medium-sized (0.01 to 0.1%). CDR3 amino acids: CASTGGFPNTGELFF. CDR3 in DNA: TGCGCCAGCACTGGGGGTTTTCCGAACACCGGGGAGCTGTTTTTT. The chain combines TRBV5-1 with TRBJ2-2; tentatively, D is TRBD1 or TRBD2 (5 bases each). The V gene lost 6 bases and the J gene lost 0 bases, with 12 bases spanning the gap. The CDR3 is 15 residues long. Germline-derived CDR1 and CDR2 are SGHRS and YFSETQ. Based on the CDR3 plus reference TRBV5-1 and TRBJ2-2, the full variable domain is KAGVTQTPRYLIKTRGQQVTLSCSPISGHRSVSWYQQTPGQGLQFLFEYFSETQRNKGNFPGRFSGRQFSNSRSEMNVSTLELGDSALYLCASTGGFPNTGELFFGEGSRLTVL.

This clonotype is medium-sized within its sample. This chain uses TRBV10-3 with TRBJ2-6; D gene unclear. V lost 4 bases to trimming and J lost 2 bases, with 12 bases between them. Germline lookup yields CDR1 ENHRY and CDR2 SYGVKD. The CDR3 length is 16 residues. For the CDR3, the DNA is TGTGCCATCAGTGGGAACAGATCTCCTGGGGCCAACGTCCTGACTTTC. Its protein product is CAISGNRSPGANVLTF.

This clonotype is judged medium-sized. The chain uses TRBV19 and TRBJ2-6, with 9 bases aligning to TRBD1. Germline trimming cut 5 bases from V and 3 bases from J; bases unmatched to any gene: 11. Germline V gives CDR1 LNHDA, CDR2 SQIVND (reference sequence). There are 18 residues in the CDR3. The CDR3 protein is CASSVPGQGMNGANVLTF. The CDR3 DNA sequence: TGTGCCAGTAGTGTACCGGGACAGGGTATGAATGGGGCCAACGTCCTGACTTTC.

Ten or more counts support this clonotype. The rearrangement joins TRBV20-1 to TRBJ2-7; TRBD1 matches at 8 bases. The V gene's germline CDR1 is DFQATT and CDR2 SNEGSKA (reference sequence). The ends lost 0 bases at V and 2 bases at J; junction bases unmatched: 6. This CDR3 is 15 amino acids long. In nucleotides, the CDR3 is TGCAGTGCTAGAGATCCCACAGGGGGTACCTACGAGCAGTACTTC. Its protein is CSARDPTGGTYEQYF.

By sample share, this clonotype is medium-sized. This chain connects TRBV6-5 to TRBJ2-7, with a weak D call TRBD2 (6 bases). Germline CDR1 MNHEY, CDR2 SVGAGI. The CDR3 extends over 16 amino acids. V lost 5 bases and J 4 bases, leaving 21 bases between the germline ends. CDR3 residues: CASSPSSPAEGYEQYF. CDR3 nucleotide sequence: TGTGCCAGCAGTCCCTCCTCTCCCGCGGAGGGGTACGAGCAGTACTTC.

This clonotype has at least ten counts. No DNA is shown, since the ends of the CDR3 on it are uncertain; the CDR3 is the one TCRdb lists. The chain uses TRBV21-1 and TRBJ1-3. TRBV21-1 is a pseudogene segment. The CDR3 length is 17 residues, termini included. The chain's CDR3 is CASSKAEGFGSGNTIYF.

This clonotype was picked up a small number of times. The V and J genes are TRBV28 and TRBJ1-5, with 7 nucleotides matching TRBD1. This CDR3 is 13 amino acids long. Germline V gives CDR1 MDHEN, CDR2 SYDVKM. The ends lost 2 bases at V and 7 bases at J; junction bases unmatched: 2. This CDR3 reads CASSLDRDQPQHF. DNA of the CDR3: TGTGCCAGCAGTTTAGACAGGGACCAGCCCCAGCATTTT.

The V call is TRBV24-1, the J call TRBJ2-7; TRBD1 agrees at 7 bases. V lost 1 base, J lost 6 bases, and 2 bases stayed unmatched. Germline-derived CDR1 and CDR2 are KGHDR and SFDVKD. The CDR3 length is 13 residues. This CDR3 reads CATSDFHRGEQYF. CDR3 DNA: TGTGCCACCAGTGATTTTCACAGGGGCGAGCAGTACTTC.

By frequency in the sample, this clonotype is medium-sized. The chain combines TRBV9 with TRBJ2-5, with 12 bases aligning to TRBD2. CDR1 is SGDLS, CDR2 YYNGEE, per germline. CDR3 length equals 17 residues. V dropped 3 bases and J dropped 4; count of bases not matched to a gene: 10. The CDR3 reads CASSGALAGGPRETQYF. The CDR3 nucleotides read TGTGCCAGCAGCGGGGCGCTAGCGGGAGGGCCGAGAGAGACCCAGTACTTC.

This clonotype is classed as medium-sized. This rearrangement joins TRBV5-8 to TRBJ1-2; D is unclear. Trimming pared 1 base from V and 3 bases from J, leaving 13 bases between. Germline V gives CDR1 SGHTS, CDR2 YDEGEE. The CDR3 is 15 amino acids. CDR3: CASSLYGVLDYGYTF. CDR3 bases: TGTGCCAGCAGCTTGTATGGAGTATTGGACTATGGCTACACCTTC.

Worth noting for this clonotype: This may be a read error: a much more frequent sequence differs by one nucleotide. The V and J genes are TRBV10-3 and TRBJ2-5; D may match TRBD1 or TRBD2 (5 bases each). Looked up from germline, CDR1 is ENHRY and CDR2 is SYGVKD. The CDR3 loop spans 12 amino acids. The V gene lost 7 bases and the J gene lost 7 bases, with 13 bases spanning the gap. CDR3 nucleotide sequence: TGTGCCATCAATGGGGACCCCGGGACCCAGTACTTC. Translating it yields CAINGDPGTQYF.